The next 23 T cell receptor beta chains were all read from a single sample in a study of metastatic and nonmetastatic thyroid tumors (dated by TCRdb to 2020 to 2021). The library was obtained by PCR. Sequencer: Illumina HiSeq 4000. Through fastp at Q25 and MiXCR, TCRdb rebuilt clones from the public reads, retaining in-frame beta chains. The sample profile shows some 86,000 clones; approximately 12% of them were found once. The ten largest clones capture about 10% of the sample. No treatment had been received by any patient before thyroid surgery. Sequencing was done on a sample of tumor tissue. The receptor set was obtained from a female donor with papillary thyroid cancer or a benign thyroid nodule (not recorded which). Some clones in this sample may be carry-over from other donors' samples.

The chain is built from TRBV20-1 and TRBJ1-2, with a weak D call TRBD1 (6 bases). The V gene lost 3 bases and the J gene lost 8 bases, with 19 bases spanning the gap. There are 14 residues in the CDR3. The germline CDR1 and CDR2 sequences are DFQATT and SNEGSKA (reference sequence). Here the CDR3 DNA reads TGCAGTGCTAGGTTCGGGGGGGCAGGTAGCGGCTACACCTTC. This encodes CSARFGGAGSGYTF.

This clone has only a few counts. V gene TRBV6-1 combines with J gene TRBJ1-6; D not resolved. The CDR3 spans 15 residues. CDR1 is MNHNS, CDR2 SASEGT, per germline. V shed 2 bases and J shed 7 bases, with 12 bases lying between them. This CDR3 reads CASSEISNPNSPLHF. For the CDR3, the DNA is TGTGCCAGCAGTGAAATAAGCAACCCAAATTCACCCCTCCACTTT.

Concerning this clone itself: This may come from a read error, since a much larger clone is one base off. V usage is TRBV5-1 and J usage is TRBJ2-5, with D perhaps TRBD1 or TRBD2 (6 bases each). CDR3 size: 11 residues. Deletions cut 4 bases from V and 10 bases from J, with 11 bases between. Germline V gene sequence: CDR1 SGHRS, CDR2 YFSETQ. DNA for the CDR3: TGCGCCAGCAGCCTAGGGGGGAGCCAGTACTTC. This sequence encodes CASSLGGSQYF.

This clone was detected many times. This chain's CDR3 is CASSNRDRGGTDTQYF. In DNA, the CDR3 is TGTGCCAGCAGCAACCGGGACAGGGGGGGCACAGATACGCAGTATTTT. V and J are TRBV7-2 and TRBJ2-3, with 11 bases fitting TRBD1. Trimming removed 5 bases from V and 1 base from J; junction bases left unmatched: 5. The germline V gene has CDR1 SGHTA and CDR2 FQGNSA. CDR3 length equals 16 residues.

The genes are TRBV5-4 and TRBJ2-3; D might be TRBD2 (6 bases). V was cut by 0 bases and J by 0 bases, with 17 bases left in between. This CDR3 region has 18 residues. CDR1 and CDR2 (germline): SGHNT, YYREEE (reference sequence). The CDR3 sequence: CASSLDGQIGRSTDTQYF. The CDR3 DNA reads as TGTGCCAGCAGCTTGGATGGCCAAATCGGGAGAAGCACAGATACGCAGTATTTT.

Points on this clone: This may stem from a read error, because a much larger clone lies one nucleotide away. The chain combines TRBV6-2 or TRBV6-3 with TRBJ2-5, with no clear D. Trimming took off 7 bases at V and 7 bases at J, with 13 bases between the two ends. The CDR3 totals 12 residues. Germline assignment: CDR1 MNHEY and CDR2 SVGEGT. The CDR3 nucleotides read TGTGCCAGCAAGGAACCAACTGGGACCCAGTACTTC. Protein: CASKEPTGTQYF.

This clone was counted many times. The J gene is TRBJ1-5, the V gene TRBV20-1; 7 bases map to TRBD1. Germline V gives CDR1 DFQATT, CDR2 SNEGSKA (reference sequence). There are 15 residues in the CDR3. The V gene end was trimmed by 6 bases and the J gene end by 7 bases; junction bases not matched to a gene: 15. CDR3 protein: CSAPFRDRGIQPQHF. As DNA, the CDR3 is TGCAGTGCCCCTTTCCGGGACAGAGGAATACAGCCCCAGCATTTT.

This clone turned up a few times. The J gene is TRBJ2-3, the V gene TRBV5-6, with D hard to call. Germline CDR1 reads SGHDT; CDR2 reads YYEEEE. The CDR3 covers 15 residues. V was pared by 4 bases and J by 2 bases, with 14 bases between. CDR3 region: CASSLPPGDTDTQYF. As DNA, the CDR3 is TGTGCCAGCAGCCTCCCTCCGGGCGACACAGATACGCAGTATTTT.

This clone has ten or more counts. This chain uses TRBV7-8 with TRBJ1-3; no clear D. CDR1 and CDR2 (germline): SGHVS, FQNEAQ. V was cut by 5 bases and J by 0 bases, with 11 bases left in between. The length of the CDR3 is 15 residues. The CDR3 DNA reads as TGTGCCAGCAGCAAGGCGGGGAACTCTGGAAACACCATATATTTT. It encodes CASSKAGNSGNTIYF. The variable domain in full, with the rest retrieved from reference TRBV7-8 and TRBJ1-3, is GAGVSQSPRYKVAKRGQDVALRCDPISGHVSLFWYQQALGQGPEFLTYFQNEAQLDKSGLPSDRFFAERPEGSVSTLKIQRTQQEDSAVYLCASSKAGNSGNTIYFGEGSWLTVV.

On this clone itself: This could be a read error, since a much larger clone is one nucleotide away. This same CDR3 is encoded by further DNA sequences in the sample. V and J are TRBV19 and TRBJ1-4, with D tentatively TRBD1 (6 bases). Germline CDR1 and CDR2: LNHDA and SQIVND (reference sequence). V lost 6 bases, J lost 2 bases, and 13 bases lay in between. CDR3 length equals 15 residues. The CDR3 reads CASREQGITNEKLFF. CDR3 DNA sequence: TGTGCCAGTAGAGAACAGGGTATTACTAATGAAAAACTGTTTTTT.

Ten or more counts support this clone. This chain connects TRBV20-1 to TRBJ2-1; D gene uncertain. CDR1 is DFQATT and CDR2 is SNEGSKA in the germline V gene (reference sequence). Trimming took 0 bases from V and 0 from J, leaving 9 bases between them. The CDR3 loop spans 15 amino acids. In DNA form, the CDR3 reads TGCAGTGCTAGAGATCTAAGTAGCTCCTACAATGAGCAGTTCTTC. This gives the protein CSARDLSSSYNEQFF.

This clone was counted ten times or more. A junction boundary mismatches the germline segment, possibly from a read error. This chain connects TRBV12-3 or TRBV12-4 to TRBJ1-2; 8 bases fit TRBD1. This CDR3 has 12 residues. The CDR3 DNA follows: TGTGCCAGCAGTTTCTTAGCGAGACAGGGGCACTTC. Its protein product is CASSFLARQGHF.

J is TRBJ1-1 and V is TRBV7-6, with D uncertain. V shed 1 base and J shed 0 bases, with 6 bases lying between them. Germline-derived CDR1 and CDR2 are SGHVS and FNYEAQ. This CDR3 region has 14 residues. DNA of the CDR3: TGTGCCAGCAGCTTAGAGGCAGTGAACACTGAAGCTTTCTTT. It translates to CASSLEAVNTEAFF.

The count of this clone is one. J is TRBJ1-6 and V is TRBV5-6; D may be TRBD1 (5 bases). There are 15 residues in the CDR3. CDR1 and CDR2 from the germline V gene are SGHDT and YYEEEE. V was cut by 1 base and J by 9 bases, with 14 bases left in between. The CDR3 is CASSLYGTDLSPLHF. In DNA, the CDR3 is TGTGCCAGCAGCTTGTACGGGACCGACCTTTCACCCCTCCACTTT.

This clone appeared many times. This chain connects TRBV7-9 to TRBJ2-1, with a weak D call TRBD2 (6 bases). Germline CDR1 reads SEHNR; CDR2 reads FQNEAQ (reference sequence). CDR3 size: 13 residues. Trimming shortened V by 4 bases and J by 2 bases, and 6 bases separated the two germline ends. CDR3 in amino acids: CASSSGAYNEQFF. The CDR3 DNA reads TGTGCCAGCAGCTCGGGAGCCTACAATGAGCAGTTCTTC.

The table lists this clone with a few counts. The chain couples TRBV11-2 to TRBJ2-2, with no clear D. This CDR3 contains 14 residues. Germline V gene lookup returns CDR1 SGHAT and CDR2 FQNNGV. V was shortened by 2 bases and J by 4 bases, with 8 bases between the two germline ends. CDR3 in DNA: TGTGCCAGCAGCTTAATGGGCTCCACCGGGGAGCTGTTTTTT. The encoded protein is CASSLMGSTGELFF.

On this clone: This may arise from a read error, as a much more abundant clone is one base away. No DNA is shown, since the ends of the CDR3 on it are uncertain; the CDR3 is the one TCRdb lists. Distinct nucleotide sequences in the sample also encode this CDR3. The V and J genes are TRBV5-1 and TRBJ1-4; TRBD1, the D gene given by the table, was not confirmed from the DNA. Germline V lookup: CDR1 SGHRS, CDR2 YFSETQ. Termini included, the CDR3 measures 14 amino acids. Here the CDR3 reads CASSWGQGSEKLFF.

This clone was seen ten or more times. CDR3 nucleotides: TGTGCCAGCAGCCAAAGACCCCCCTGGGTCTCGGGAGGGCCGAACACCGGGGAGCTGTTTTTT. This codes for CASSQRPPWVSGGPNTGELFF. This rearrangement joins TRBV3-1 to TRBJ2-2, with 8 bases fitting TRBD2. With V trimmed by 2 bases and J by 0 bases, 17 bases remained unmatched. The CDR3 has 21 amino acids. CDR1 is LGHDT and CDR2 is YNNKEL in the germline V gene (reference sequence).

This clone was seen many times. This chain uses TRBV10-1 with TRBJ2-7; 11 bases are shared with TRBD1. The CDR3 has 14 amino acids. V shed 6 bases, J shed 6 bases, and the junction held 7 bases outside the gene matches. Germline loops: CDR1 WNHNN, CDR2 SYGVQD (reference sequence). CDR3 sequence reads: CASSNGQGAGEQYF. As DNA, the CDR3 is TGCGCCAGCAGCAATGGACAGGGGGCCGGCGAGCAGTACTTC.

This clone was detected many times. At one end the junction does not follow the germline gene, possibly because of a read error. The chain carries TRBV28 and TRBJ2-7, with D possibly called TRBD1 or TRBD2 (5 bases each). CDR1 and CDR2 from the germline V gene are MDHEN and SYDVKM. This CDR3 is built from 14 residues. In DNA, the CDR3 is TGTGCCAGCAGTTCACCTTGGGGGTACTACGGGCAGTACTTC. Protein: CASSSPWGYYGQYF.

This clone showed up just once. A much larger clone sits a single nucleotide away, making a read error possible. This sequence joins TRBV9 and TRBJ2-5; no reliable D call. CDR1 and CDR2 from the germline V gene are SGDLS and YYNGEE. CDR3 size: 13 residues. Trimming took off 3 bases at V and 4 bases at J, with 10 bases between the two ends. CDR3 sequence: CASSEGGSETQYF. CDR3 nucleotide sequence: TGTGCCAGCAGCGAGGGCGGCTCAGAGACCCAGTACTTC.

Points on this clone: A single base separates this from a much larger clone, so it may be a read error. The chain carries TRBV7-3 and TRBJ2-1; weak D call: TRBD1 (8 bases). This CDR3 spans 14 amino acids. CDR1 is SGHTA, CDR2 FQGTGA, per germline. The ends were cut back, 7 bases at V and 9 bases at J, with 19 bases in the middle. CDR3 in amino acids: CASILTGEGGEQFF. CDR3 coding DNA: TGTGCCAGCATCCTGACAGGGGAGGGGGGTGAGCAGTTCTTC.

This clone showed up many times. This sequence joins TRBV30 and TRBJ2-1; maybe TRBD2 (5 bases). This CDR3 contains 12 residues. V was pared by 0 bases and J by 15 bases, with 15 bases between. The germline V gene encodes CDR1 GTSNPN and CDR2 SVGIG (reference sequence). The CDR3 nucleotides read TGTGCCTGGAGTGTACAATCGGGGTCCCCGTTCTTC. This sequence encodes CAWSVQSGSPFF.